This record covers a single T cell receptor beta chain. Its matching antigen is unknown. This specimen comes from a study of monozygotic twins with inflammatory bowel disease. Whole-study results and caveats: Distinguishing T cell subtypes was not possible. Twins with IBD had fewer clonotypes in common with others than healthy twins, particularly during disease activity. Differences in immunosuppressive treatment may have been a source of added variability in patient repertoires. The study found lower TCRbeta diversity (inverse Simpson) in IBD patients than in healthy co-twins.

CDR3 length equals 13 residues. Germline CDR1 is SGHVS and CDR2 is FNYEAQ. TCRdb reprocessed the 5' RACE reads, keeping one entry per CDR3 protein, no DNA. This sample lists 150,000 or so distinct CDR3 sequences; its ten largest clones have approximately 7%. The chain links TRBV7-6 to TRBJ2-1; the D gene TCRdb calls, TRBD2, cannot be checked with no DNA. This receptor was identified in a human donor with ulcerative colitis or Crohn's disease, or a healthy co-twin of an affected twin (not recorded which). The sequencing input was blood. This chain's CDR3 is CASSPQEADEQFF.